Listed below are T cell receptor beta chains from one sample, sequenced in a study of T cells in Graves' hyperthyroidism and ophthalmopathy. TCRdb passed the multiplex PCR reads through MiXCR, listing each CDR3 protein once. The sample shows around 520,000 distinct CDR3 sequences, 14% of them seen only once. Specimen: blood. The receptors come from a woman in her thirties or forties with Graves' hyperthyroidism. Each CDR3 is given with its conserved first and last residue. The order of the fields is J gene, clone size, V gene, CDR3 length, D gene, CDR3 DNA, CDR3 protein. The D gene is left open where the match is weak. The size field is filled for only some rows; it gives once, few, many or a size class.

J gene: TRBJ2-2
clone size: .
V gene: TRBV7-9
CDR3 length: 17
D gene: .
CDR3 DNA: TGTGCCAGCAGCCCTCAGACCCGGGACTCCACCACCGGGGAGCTGTTTTTT
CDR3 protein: CASSPQTRDSTTGELFF

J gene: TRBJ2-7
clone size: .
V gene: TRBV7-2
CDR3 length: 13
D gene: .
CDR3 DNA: TGTGCCAGCCGCGGTGGGGCAGGGCTCGAGCAGTACTTC
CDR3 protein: CASRGGAGLEQYF

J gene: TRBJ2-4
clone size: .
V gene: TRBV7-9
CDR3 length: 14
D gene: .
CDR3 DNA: TGTGCCAGCAGCACCCAGTTAGCCAAAAACATTCAGTACTTC
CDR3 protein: CASSTQLAKNIQYF

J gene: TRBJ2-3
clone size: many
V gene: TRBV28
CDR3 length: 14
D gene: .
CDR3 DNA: TGTGCCAGCCTCCCACACTCCGGCACAGATACGCAGTATTTT
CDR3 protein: CASLPHSGTDTQYF

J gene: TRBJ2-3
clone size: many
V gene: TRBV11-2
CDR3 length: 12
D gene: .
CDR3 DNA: TGTGCCAGCAGCCCGAGTAGTGATACGCAGTATTTT
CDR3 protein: CASSPSSDTQYF

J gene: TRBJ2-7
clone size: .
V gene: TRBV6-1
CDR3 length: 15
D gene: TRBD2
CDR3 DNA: TGTGCCAGCAGCCCACTAGCGGGAGGGTTCTACGAGCAGTACTTC
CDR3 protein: CASSPLAGGFYEQYF

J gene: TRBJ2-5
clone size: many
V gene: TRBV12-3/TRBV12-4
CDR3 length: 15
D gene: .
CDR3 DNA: TGTGCCAGCAGCGATTTTCGGGAGTACCAAGAGACCCAGTACTTC
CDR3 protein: CASSDFREYQETQYF

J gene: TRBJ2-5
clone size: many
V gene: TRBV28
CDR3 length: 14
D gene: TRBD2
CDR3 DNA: TGTGCCAGCAGGAAGACTAGCGGGAGGGAGACCCAGTACTTC
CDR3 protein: CASRKTSGRETQYF

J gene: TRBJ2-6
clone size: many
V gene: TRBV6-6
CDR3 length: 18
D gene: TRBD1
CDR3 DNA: TGTGCCAGCAGTTACCGTCCCGGGACAGGGGCAGGGGCCAACGTCCTGACTTTC
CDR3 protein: CASSYRPGTGAGANVLTF

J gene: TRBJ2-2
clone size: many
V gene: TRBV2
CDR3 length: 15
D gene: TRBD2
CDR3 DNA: TGTGCCAGCAGGGGACTAGCGGGTGTGGCCGGGGAGCTGTTTTTT
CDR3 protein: CASRGLAGVAGELFF

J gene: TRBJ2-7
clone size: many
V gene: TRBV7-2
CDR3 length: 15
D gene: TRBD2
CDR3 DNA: TGTGCCAGCAGCTTAAGTCTAGCGGTCGACTACGAGCAGTACTTC
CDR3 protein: CASSLSLAVDYEQYF

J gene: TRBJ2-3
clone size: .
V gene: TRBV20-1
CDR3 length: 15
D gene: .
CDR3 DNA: TGCAGTGCCCTCCGCGGCGGGCCAAGCACAGATACGCAGTATTTT
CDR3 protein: CSALRGGPSTDTQYF

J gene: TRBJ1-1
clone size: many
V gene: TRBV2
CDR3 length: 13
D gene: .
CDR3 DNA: TGTGCCAGCAGTGACAGGGGAAACACTGAAGCTTTCTTT
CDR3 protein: CASSDRGNTEAFF

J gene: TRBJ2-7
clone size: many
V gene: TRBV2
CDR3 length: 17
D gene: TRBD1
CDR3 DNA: TGTGCCAGCAGGGGACGATGGGACAGGGAATTTGAATACGAGCAGTACTTC
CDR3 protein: CASRGRWDREFEYEQYF

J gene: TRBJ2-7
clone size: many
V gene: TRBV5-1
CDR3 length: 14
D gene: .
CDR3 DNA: TGCGCCAGCAGCCGGGACCGGGCGGGCTACGAGCAGTACTTC
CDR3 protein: CASSRDRAGYEQYF

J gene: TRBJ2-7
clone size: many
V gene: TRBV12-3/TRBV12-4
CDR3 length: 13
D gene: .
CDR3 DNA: TGTGCCAGCACTTTAGGGGCCGCCTACGAGCAGTACTTC
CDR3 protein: CASTLGAAYEQYF

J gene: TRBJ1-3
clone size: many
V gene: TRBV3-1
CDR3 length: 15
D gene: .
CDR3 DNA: TGTGCCAGCAGCCAAGGGGGGTTCTCTGGAAACACCATATATTTT
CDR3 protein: CASSQGGFSGNTIYF

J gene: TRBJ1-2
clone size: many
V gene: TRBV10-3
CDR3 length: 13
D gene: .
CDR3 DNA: TGTGCCATCAGTGGACAGGATTCTAGAGACTACACCTTC
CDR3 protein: CAISGQDSRDYTF

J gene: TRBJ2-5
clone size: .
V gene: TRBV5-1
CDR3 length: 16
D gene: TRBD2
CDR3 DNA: TGCGCCAGCAGCTTGGGCCTAGCGGGCGTGCAAGAGACCCAGTACTTC
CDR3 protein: CASSLGLAGVQETQYF

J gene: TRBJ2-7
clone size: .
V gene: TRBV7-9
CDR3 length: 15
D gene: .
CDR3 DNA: TGTGCCAGCAGCTTAGGAAGAGGGAGCGGCAACGAGCAGTACTTC
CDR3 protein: CASSLGRGSGNEQYF

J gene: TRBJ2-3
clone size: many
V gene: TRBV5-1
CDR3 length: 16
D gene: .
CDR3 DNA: TGCGCCAGCAGCTTTCAGGCCGGGGGCAGCACAGATACGCAGTATTTT
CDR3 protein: CASSFQAGGSTDTQYF

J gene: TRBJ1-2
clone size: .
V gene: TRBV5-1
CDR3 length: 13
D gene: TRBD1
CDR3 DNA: TGCGCCAGCAGAATACAGGACAGGGATGGCTACACCTTC
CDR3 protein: CASRIQDRDGYTF

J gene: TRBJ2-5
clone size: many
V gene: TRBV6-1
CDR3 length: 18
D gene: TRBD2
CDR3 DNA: TGTGCCAGCAGTCAAGGGTGGCTAGCGGGGAGCCGGCTGGAGACCCAGTACTTC
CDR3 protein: CASSQGWLAGSRLETQYF

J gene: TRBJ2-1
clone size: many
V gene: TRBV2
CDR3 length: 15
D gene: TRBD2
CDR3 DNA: TGTGCCAGCAGCCCCCGGACTAGCTCCTACAATGAGCAGTTCTTC
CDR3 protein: CASSPRTSSYNEQFF

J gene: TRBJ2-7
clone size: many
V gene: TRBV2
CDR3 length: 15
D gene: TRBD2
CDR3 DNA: TGTGCCAGCAGTGAATTTCCTAGCGGGAGTTGGGAGCAGTACTTC
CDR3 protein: CASSEFPSGSWEQYF

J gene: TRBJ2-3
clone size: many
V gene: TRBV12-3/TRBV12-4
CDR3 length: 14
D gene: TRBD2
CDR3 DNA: TGTGCCAGCAGTTTTGCGGGAGGTAGAGATACGCAGTATTTT
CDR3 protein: CASSFAGGRDTQYF

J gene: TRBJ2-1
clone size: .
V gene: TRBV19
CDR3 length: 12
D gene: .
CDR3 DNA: TGTGCCAGTAGTATGAGGAATCGCGAGCAGTTCTTC
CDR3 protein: CASSMRNREQFF

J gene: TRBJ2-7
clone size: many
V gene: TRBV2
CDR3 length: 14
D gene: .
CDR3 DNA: TGTGCCAGCAGTGCGGACTATCGCTCCTACGAGCAGTACTTC
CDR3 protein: CASSADYRSYEQYF

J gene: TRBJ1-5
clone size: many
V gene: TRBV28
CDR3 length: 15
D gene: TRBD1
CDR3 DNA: TGTGCCAGCAGTTCAGGGGGGGATCGCAATCAGCCCCAGCATTTT
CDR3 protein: CASSSGGDRNQPQHF